This T cell receptor beta chain originates from a study of T cells expressing NK-cell markers. The germline gives CDR1 SGHDT, CDR2 YYEEEE. The length of the CDR3 is 16 residues. Each CDR3 protein gets one entry in TCRdb, which reprocessed the 5' RACE reads and gives no DNA. The table gives some 140,000 distinct CDR3 sequences; the top ten clones make up more than 35% of it. The sequence was collected from a woman aged 50 to 65 in good health. V gene TRBV5-6 combines with J gene TRBJ2-7; TCRdb reports TRBD1, a call that lacks DNA to check it against. The material sequenced was blood T cells: a sorted CD56 or NKG2C T cell subset, CD4+ or CD8+ T cells, or bulk PBMC T cells (not recorded which). This chain's CDR3 is CASSLVGGPSSYEQYF.